The 20 T cell receptor beta chains listed next were all sequenced from one sample in a study of PD-1 blockade in classical Hodgkin lymphoma. Clones were read by immunoSEQ multiplex PCR, and TCRdb kept only the in-frame ones, dropping some. This table holds some 19,000 clones, about 80% found once. Relapses following autologous stem cell transplantation were seen in all patients, with brentuximab vedotin exposure varying. The sequenced sample was peripheral blood mononuclear cells (PBMCs), obtained before the second cycle of nivolumab. The receptors stem from a human donor with classical Hodgkin lymphoma.

The J gene is TRBJ1-3, the V gene TRBV10-3; D remains unclear. The CDR3 runs 12 residues. The germline V gene encodes CDR1 ENHRY and CDR2 SYGVKD. V dropped 7 bases and J dropped 5 bases, with 9 bases sitting between them. The CDR3 spells CAIKEARNTIYF. CDR3 coding DNA: TGTGCCATCAAGGAGGCGCGAAACACCATATATTTT.

This chain uses TRBV5-1 with TRBJ2-2, with TRBD2 matching 12 bases. The CDR3 has 16 residues. Germline CDR1 SGHRS, CDR2 YFSETQ. J gave up 5 bases and V 4 bases, and 6 bases lay outside the gene matches. The DNA of the CDR3 is TGCGCCAGCAGCCTGACTAGCGGGAGTGGTACCGGGGAGCTGTTTTTT. Translation gives CASSLTSGSGTGELFF.

The rearrangement joins TRBV6-1 to TRBJ1-6; a weak D match, TRBD1 (5 bases). The germline V and J ends were trimmed by 6 bases and 10 bases, with 19 bases remaining between them. The CDR3 length is 15 residues. Germline CDR1 and CDR2: MNHNS and SASEGT. The CDR3 is CASRVPGGERSPLHF. The CDR3 DNA sequence: TGTGCCAGCAGGGTCCCCGGGGGGGAGCGATCACCCCTCCACTTT.

Only a few counts were recorded for this clone. The V call is TRBV2, the J call TRBJ1-4, with D tentatively TRBD1 (6 bases). Per the germline V gene, CDR1 is SNHLY and CDR2 is FYNNEI. V was clipped by 7 bases and J by 7 bases, with 16 bases between them. This CDR3 is built from 14 residues. Written as DNA, the CDR3 is TGTGCCAGCACTCGAGGGGGACGGCTTGAAAAACTGTTTTTT. It is translated as CASTRGGRLEKLFF.

The chain combines TRBV6-1 with TRBJ1-5; D is unclear. The CDR3 is 15 amino acids. Trimming removed 5 bases from V and 1 base from J, with 12 bases in between. CDR1 and CDR2 from the germline V gene are MNHNS and SASEGT. The CDR3 bases are TGTGCCAGCAGTCCGGGCGGGGTCAGCAATCAGCCCCAGCATTTT. Translating it yields CASSPGGVSNQPQHF.

In this sample, this clone turned up a few times. This sequence joins TRBV5-1 and TRBJ1-3; tentative D call: TRBD1 (5 bases). The CDR3 sequence is 16 residues long. Germline CDR1 is SGHRS and CDR2 is YFSETQ. Trimming removed 0 bases from V and 3 bases from J, with 13 bases in between. Here the CDR3 reads CASSLDSGTLGNTIYF. CDR3 nucleotide sequence: TGCGCCAGCAGCTTGGATTCAGGGACTCTTGGAAACACCATATATTTT.

The chain uses TRBV5-6 and TRBJ1-2; 7 bases map to TRBD1. The CDR3 contains 14 residues. Germline CDR1 SGHDT, CDR2 YYEEEE. The V and J ends lost 4 bases and 6 bases, in that order; junction bases with no gene match: 9. The CDR3 spells CASSLRQGKDGYTF. DNA of the CDR3: TGTGCCAGCAGCCTGCGACAGGGTAAAGATGGCTACACCTTC.

This clone has a single count. J is TRBJ1-4 and V is TRBV6-6; D gene uncertain. The length of the CDR3 is 14 residues. V shed 0 bases and J shed 3 bases, with 5 bases lying between them. The germline gives CDR1 MNHNY, CDR2 SVGAGI (reference sequence). The CDR3 sequence: CASSYSGSNEKLFF. CDR3 DNA sequence: TGTGCCAGCAGTTACTCGGGGTCTAATGAAAAACTGTTTTTT.

This clone was found a few times. The V and J genes are TRBV4-1 and TRBJ2-7, with a possible D match to TRBD1 (6 bases). Trimming took 2 bases from V and 2 from J, leaving 10 bases between them. The germline V gene encodes CDR1 MGHRA and CDR2 YSYEKL. The CDR3 has 14 amino acids. The CDR3 nucleotides read TGCGCCAGCAGCCAAAACACAGGGACCTACGAGCAGTACTTC. Protein: CASSQNTGTYEQYF.

Concerning this clone itself: Within the sample, other DNA sequences also encode this same CDR3. The chain has TRBV29-1 and TRBJ2-7, with D tentatively TRBD2 (6 bases). The CDR3 is made up of 14 amino acids. V lost 0 bases to trimming and J lost 2 bases, with 11 bases between them. The germline CDR1 and CDR2 sequences are SQVTM and ANQGSEA. DNA for the CDR3: TGCAGCGTTGAAGATACGGGGGAACCCTACGAGCAGTACTTC. Protein sequence: CSVEDTGEPYEQYF.

The genes are TRBV15 and TRBJ2-5; D gene ambiguous. Germline V gene lookup returns CDR1 LNHNV and CDR2 YYDKDF (reference sequence). V was pared by 0 bases and J by 1 base, with 6 bases between. This CDR3 comprises 14 residues. CDR3 region: CATSRESSQETQYF. The CDR3 DNA reads TGTGCCACCAGCAGAGAGTCTAGCCAAGAGACCCAGTACTTC.

The rearrangement uses TRBV29-1 and TRBJ1-2; TRBD1 might be the D (6 bases). The length of the CDR3 is 11 residues. Per the germline V gene, CDR1 is SQVTM and CDR2 is ANQGSEA. The ends were cut back, 3 bases at V and 5 bases at J, with 7 bases in the middle. The CDR3 protein is CSVDDRYGYTF. In DNA form, the CDR3 reads TGCAGCGTTGACGACAGGTATGGCTACACCTTC.

This rearrangement joins TRBV19 to TRBJ1-5; unclear D gene. V dropped 7 bases and J dropped 5 bases, with 12 bases sitting between them. CDR1 and CDR2 (germline): LNHDA, SQIVND (reference sequence). This CDR3 is 13 amino acids long. The CDR3 reads CASTRDRDQPQHF. The CDR3 DNA follows: TGTGCCAGTACCCGAGACCGCGATCAGCCCCAGCATTTT.

This clone was seen more than once but under ten times. This sequence joins TRBV2 and TRBJ2-5, with D perhaps TRBD1 or TRBD2 (6 bases each). The CDR3 has 14 amino acids. From germline, CDR1 is SNHLY and CDR2 FYNNEI. Trimming took off 8 bases at V and 5 bases at J, with 18 bases between the two ends. The CDR3 DNA is TGTGCCAGCTCGGCTTCGGGGGCTGGGGAGACCCAGTACTTC. This gives the protein CASSASGAGETQYF.

The gene calls are TRBV30 and TRBJ2-1, with 8 nucleotides matching TRBD1. The V gene's germline CDR1 is GTSNPN and CDR2 SVGIG (reference sequence). Trimming at V came to 1 base and at J to 6 bases, leaving 8 bases not matched to a gene. The CDR3 is made up of 15 amino acids. The DNA for the CDR3 is TGTGCCTGGAGTGCTGACAGGGGACCTCTCAATGAGCAGTTCTTC. It yields the protein CAWSADRGPLNEQFF.

This clone was seen only a few times. The CDR3 is CASSLKYGEVHTIYF. The DNA for the CDR3 is TGTGCCAGCAGCTTGAAATACGGGGAGGTCCACACCATATATTTT. This chain links TRBV5-5 with TRBJ1-3; no clear D gene. The CDR3 length is 15 residues. V shed 1 base and J shed 8 bases, with 16 bases lying between them. Germline V gene sequence: CDR1 SGHKS, CDR2 YYEKEE (reference sequence).

This chain links TRBV6-5 with TRBJ1-1; maybe TRBD1 (5 bases). The CDR3 is 14 residues long. Trimming stripped 0 bases from V and 1 base from J, with 6 bases between. Germline CDR1 and CDR2: MNHEY and SVGAGI. For the CDR3, the DNA is TGTGCCAGCAGTTACTCGGGGGAGAACACTGAAGCTTTCTTT. Its protein is CASSYSGENTEAFF.

This clone has just one count. The chain couples TRBV5-1 to TRBJ1-2; TRBD1 is a possible D gene (5 bases). Trimming shortened V by 1 base and J by 6 bases, and 13 bases separated the two germline ends. Germline lookup yields CDR1 SGHRS and CDR2 YFSETQ. CDR3 length: 14 amino acids. The CDR3 DNA sequence: TGCGCCAGCAGCTTGTTAGGGGATCTGAATGGCTACACCTTC. Its translation is CASSLLGDLNGYTF.

This clone was found a few times. The rearrangement joins TRBV5-1 to TRBJ1-3; D uncertain. This CDR3 spans 14 amino acids. Trimming shortened V by 0 bases and J by 7 bases, and 11 bases separated the two germline ends. The germline V gene encodes CDR1 SGHRS and CDR2 YFSETQ. The chain's CDR3 is CASSLEPYRNTIYF. The CDR3 nucleotides read TGCGCCAGCAGCTTGGAACCCTACCGGAACACCATATATTTT.

Here the CDR3 reads CASSYGRDTEAFF. In nucleotides, the CDR3 is TGTGCCAGCAGTTACGGCAGGGACACTGAAGCTTTCTTT. This rearrangement joins TRBV6-5 to TRBJ1-1; TRBD1 might be the D (5 bases). Per the germline V gene, CDR1 is MNHEY and CDR2 is SVGAGI. Trimming left V 2 bases short and J 3 bases short, with 7 bases between. This CDR3 comprises 13 residues.